Listed below are T cell receptor beta chains from one sample, sequenced in a study of CD8+ T cells in alopecia areata. Libraries were prepared by immunoSEQ multiplex PCR; TCRdb keeps only in-frame clonotypes and omits some of them. Of around 70,000 clones listed, 25% to 30% are singletons. The source was CD8+ T cells sorted from blood, collected at week 4, from a patient treated with tofacitinib. Receptors were obtained from a human donor with alopecia areata. CDR3s include the opening cysteine and the closing phenylalanine or tryptophan. The D gene is left open where the match is weak. Part of the rows lack a size; the others show once, few, many or a class for expanded clones.

few,TRBV9,NA,TRBJ2-2,TGTGCCAGCAGCGTAGGAAGGTCCACCGGGGAGCTGTTTTTT,CASSVGRSTGELFF
NA,TRBV5-6,NA,TRBJ2-5,TGTGCCAGCAGCTTGGAGGTTAGCTCTACACAGACCCAGTACTTC,CASSLEVSSTQTQYF
few,TRBV2,NA,TRBJ2-1,TGTGCCAGCAGTGAAGACTTAAGCTCCTACAATGAGCAGTTCTTC,CASSEDLSSYNEQFF
few,TRBV9,NA,TRBJ2-2,TGTGCCAGCACGGGGATAGCCGGGGAGCTGTTTTTT,CASTGIAGELFF
NA,TRBV9,TRBD1,TRBJ2-4,TGTGCCAGCAGCTCACCCACCGGACAGGGGCCCGATTTAGCCAAAAACATTCAGTACTTC,CASSSPTGQGPDLAKNIQYF
few,TRBV4-2,NA,TRBJ1-1,TGTGCCAGCAGCCAATTCTCCGTGAACACTGAAGCTTTCTTT,CASSQFSVNTEAFF
few,TRBV29-1,TRBD1,TRBJ1-2,TGCAGCGTTGAAGGGACAGGGGAAGGCTACACCTTC,CSVEGTGEGYTF
few,TRBV29-1,NA,TRBJ1-1,TGCAGCGCTTTAAGCTTAACTGGAAATGAAGCTTTCTTT,CSALSLTGNEAFF
few,TRBV11-2,NA,TRBJ2-7,TGTGCCAGCAGCGTGCCGGGACAAGGCTACGAGCAGTACTTC,CASSVPGQGYEQYF
few,TRBV29-1,NA,TRBJ2-7,TGCAGCGTTGAGAAGTTAGGGGACCCCTACGAGCAGTACTTC,CSVEKLGDPYEQYF
NA,TRBV18,NA,TRBJ2-7,TGTGCCAGCTCGGGGGGTGAAGAGCAGTACTTC,CASSGGEEQYF
NA,TRBV28,TRBD2,TRBJ2-4,TGTGCCAGCAGCGATCTCATCATTACTAGCGGGCGAGCCAAAAACATTCAGTACTTC,CASSDLIITSGRAKNIQYF
NA,TRBV7-2,TRBD2,TRBJ2-1,TGCGCCAGCAGCCAAGGGGCTAGCGGGACAGACAATGAGCAGTTCTTC,CASSQGASGTDNEQFF
NA,TRBV25-1,NA,TRBJ1-5,TGTGCCAGCAGTGTTGGGGGGGGCGCCAGCCAGCCCCAGCATTTT,CASSVGGGASQPQHF
NA,TRBV7-3,NA,TRBJ2-7,TGTGCCAGCAGCTTAGAGGCTAGCGCCTACGAGCAGTACTTC,CASSLEASAYEQYF
NA,TRBV7-2,NA,TRBJ2-5,TGTGCCAGCAGCTTATATCCGGGAAGGATTGAAGAGACCCAGTACTTC,CASSLYPGRIEETQYF
few,TRBV25-1,NA,TRBJ2-7,TGTGCCAGCAGCCCGGGACCCGAGCAGTACTTC,CASSPGPEQYF
few,TRBV27,NA,TRBJ2-7,TGTGCCAGCAGTTTAGGTCTAGCCTCCTACGAGCAGTACTTC,CASSLGLASYEQYF
NA,TRBV28,NA,TRBJ2-7,TGTGCCAGCCTGCGTGGCCGTTACGAGCAGTACTTC,CASLRGRYEQYF
NA,TRBV30,TRBD2,TRBJ2-5,TGTGCCCTGACTGGGGAGCGGGATGGGGAGACCCAGTACTTC,CALTGERDGETQYF
NA,TRBV5-1,NA,TRBJ2-1,TGCGCCAGCAGCTTAGGGACTGACAACAATGAGCAGTTCTTC,CASSLGTDNNEQFF
NA,TRBV7-6,NA,TRBJ2-5,TGTGCCAGCAGCTTAGGCCCAGGTCGGCAAGAGACCCAGTACTTC,CASSLGPGRQETQYF
NA,TRBV7-9,NA,TRBJ1-3,TGTGCCAGCGGGGGGTCGACTGGAAACACCATATATTTT,CASGGSTGNTIYF
NA,TRBV9,TRBD1,TRBJ2-1,TGTGCCAGCAGCCTTTCCGGGACAGGAGGTGTTGAGCAGTTCTTC,CASSLSGTGGVEQFF
NA,TRBV2,NA,TRBJ1-1,TGTGCCAGCAGCAGGGGACCCACTGAAGCTTTCTTT,CASSRGPTEAFF
few,TRBV6-5,NA,TRBJ1-5,TGTGCCAGCAGTTACAGGGAAGGGAATCAGCCCCAGCATTTT,CASSYREGNQPQHF
NA,TRBV18,NA,TRBJ2-3,TGTGCCAGCTCACCGCCCCCTGCGGCAGATACGCAGTATTTT,CASSPPPAADTQYF
few,TRBV27,TRBD2,TRBJ2-7,TGTGCCAGCAGTTTTGTGTCTAGCGGGATGTTTTTTTACGAGCAGTACTTC,CASSFVSSGMFFYEQYF
few,TRBV23-1,TRBD1,TRBJ2-7,TGCGCCAGCAGTCAACCTACCGGACAGGGCCCCTACGAGCAGTACTTC,CASSQPTGQGPYEQYF
NA,TRBV27,TRBD1,TRBJ2-7,TGTGCCAGCAGCACGGCGGGACAGGGCTTCTACGAGCAGTACTTC,CASSTAGQGFYEQYF
large,TRBV5-1,NA,TRBJ1-1,TGCGCCAGCAGCTTGGTCCCGGGGAGGAATTCTGAAGCTTTCTTT,CASSLVPGRNSEAFF
NA,TRBV27,NA,TRBJ1-5,TGTGCCAGCAGTTTGCTTGGCCAGCCCCAGCATTTT,CASSLLGQPQHF
few,TRBV6-5,NA,TRBJ1-2,TGTGCCAGCAGTTACTCGATCCGGGCAGAAGGCTACACCTTC,CASSYSIRAEGYTF
NA,TRBV15,TRBD1,TRBJ2-3,TGTGCCACCAGCAGAGCCCGGGACAGGGGTGCAGATACGCAGTATTTT,CATSRARDRGADTQYF
few,TRBV4-1,TRBD2,TRBJ2-1,TGCGCCAGCAGCGAAGCGGGGAGTGAGCAGTTCTTC,CASSEAGSEQFF
NA,TRBV25-1,TRBD2,TRBJ2-1,TGTGCCAGCGCAGCGGGGTACAATGAGCAGTTCTTC,CASAAGYNEQFF
NA,TRBV15,TRBD1,TRBJ2-7,TGTGCCACCAGTGACAGGGGCCAGATCTCCTACGAGCAGTACTTC,CATSDRGQISYEQYF
few,TRBV7-2,NA,TRBJ2-1,TGTGCCAGCAGCTTCGGTGAGCAGTTCTTC,CASSFGEQFF
NA,TRBV29-1,TRBD1,TRBJ2-1,TGCAGCGTTGCCGGGACAGGGATTGTTAATGAGCAGTTCTTC,CSVAGTGIVNEQFF
NA,TRBV10-3,NA,TRBJ1-1,TGTGCCATCAGTGATGGGAGGAACACTGAAGCTTTCTTT,CAISDGRNTEAFF
NA,TRBV30,TRBD2,TRBJ2-5,TGTGCCTGGAGTGGACTAGCGGGAGTTTTCGTGGAGACCCAGTACTTC,CAWSGLAGVFVETQYF